Sequencing of this T cell receptor beta chain was carried out in a study of blood T cells in healthy people across ages. The use of a sample-barcoded 5' primer and a J-beta primer mix characterized a second PCR of 7 to 11 cycles. Sequencing yielded, for each sample, at least 3 million paired-end reads carrying CDR3. One entry per CDR3 protein, called by TCRdb with MiXCR from the 5' RACE reads. The top ten hold about 4.1% of the sample, which has about 1.5 million distinct CDR3 sequences, 40% to 45% seen once. On this clonotype: Its antigen remains unidentified.

The ends were cut back, 0 bases at V and 7 bases at J, with 12 bases in the middle. CDR3 length: 14 amino acids. CDR1 is SEHNR and CDR2 is FQNEAQ in the germline V gene (reference sequence). Overall study results and limits: In older individuals, TCR beta diversity per million T cells was lower, falling roughly linearly with age.

The chain employs TRBV7-9 and TRBJ1-1; no reliable D call. Sequencing was done on a sample of blood. This receptor was obtained from a woman between 18 and 30 years old in good health. CDR3 nucleotides: TGTGCCAGCAGCTTAGCGAATCGGAGAGATGAAGCTTTCTTT. It codes for CASSLANRRDEAFF.